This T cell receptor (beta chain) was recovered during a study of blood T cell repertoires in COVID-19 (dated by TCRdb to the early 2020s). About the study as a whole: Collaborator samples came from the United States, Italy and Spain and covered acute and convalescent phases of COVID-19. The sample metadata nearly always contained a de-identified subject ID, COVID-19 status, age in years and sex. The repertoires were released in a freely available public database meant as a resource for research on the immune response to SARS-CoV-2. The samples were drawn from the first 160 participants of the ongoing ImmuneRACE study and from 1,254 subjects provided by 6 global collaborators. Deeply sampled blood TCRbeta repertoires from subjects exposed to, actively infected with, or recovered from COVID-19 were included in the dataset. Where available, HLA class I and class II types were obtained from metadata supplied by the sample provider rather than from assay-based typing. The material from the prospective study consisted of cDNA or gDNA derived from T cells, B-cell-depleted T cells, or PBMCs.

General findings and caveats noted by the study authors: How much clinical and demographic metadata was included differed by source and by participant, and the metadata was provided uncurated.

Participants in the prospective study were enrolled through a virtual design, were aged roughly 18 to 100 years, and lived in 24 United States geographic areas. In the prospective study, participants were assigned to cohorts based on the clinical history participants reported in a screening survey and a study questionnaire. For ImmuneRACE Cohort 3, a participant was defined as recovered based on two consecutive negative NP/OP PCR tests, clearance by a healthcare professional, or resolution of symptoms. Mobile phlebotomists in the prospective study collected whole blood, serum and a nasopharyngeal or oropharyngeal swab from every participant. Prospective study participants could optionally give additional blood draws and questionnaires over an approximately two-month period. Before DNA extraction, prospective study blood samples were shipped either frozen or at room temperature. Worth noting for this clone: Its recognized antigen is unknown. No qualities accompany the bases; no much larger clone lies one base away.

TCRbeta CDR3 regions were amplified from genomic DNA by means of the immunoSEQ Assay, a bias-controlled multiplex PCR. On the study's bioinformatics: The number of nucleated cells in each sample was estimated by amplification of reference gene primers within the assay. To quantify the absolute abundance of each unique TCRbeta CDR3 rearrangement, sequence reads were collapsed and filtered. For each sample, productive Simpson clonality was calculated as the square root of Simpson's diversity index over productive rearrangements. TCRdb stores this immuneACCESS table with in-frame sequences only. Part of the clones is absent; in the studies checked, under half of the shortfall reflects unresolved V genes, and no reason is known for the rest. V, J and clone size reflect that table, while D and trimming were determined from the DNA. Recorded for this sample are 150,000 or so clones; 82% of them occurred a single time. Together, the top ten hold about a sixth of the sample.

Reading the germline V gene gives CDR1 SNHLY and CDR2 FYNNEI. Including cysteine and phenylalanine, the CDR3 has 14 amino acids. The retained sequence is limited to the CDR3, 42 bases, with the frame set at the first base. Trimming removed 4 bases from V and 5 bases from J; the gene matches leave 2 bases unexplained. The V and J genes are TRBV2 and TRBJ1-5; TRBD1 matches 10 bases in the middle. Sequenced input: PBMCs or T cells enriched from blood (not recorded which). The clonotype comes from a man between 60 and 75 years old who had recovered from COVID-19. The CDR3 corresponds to CASSAGQGDQPQHF. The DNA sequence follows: TGTGCCAGCAGTGCCGGACAGGGGGATCAGCCCCAGCATTTT.